Shown below are 23 T cell receptor beta chains from a single sample sequenced in a study of cytomegalovirus exposure and HLA in healthy donors. 60 Vbeta and 13 Jbeta primers were used in PCR. Method: immunoSEQ multiplex PCR; TCRdb's copy keeps in-frame clones and lacks some. The profile shows 200,000 or so clones, about 81% of them singletons. The sequencing sample was made of PBMCs. These receptors all stem from a woman aged 50 to 65 in good health and CMV-seropositive.

J is TRBJ2-7 and V is TRBV6-5, with TRBD2 matching 8 bases. The length of the CDR3 is 14 residues. Trimming removed 4 bases from V and 3 bases from J; junction bases left unmatched: 5. The germline V gene encodes CDR1 MNHEY and CDR2 SVGAGI. CDR3 DNA sequence: TGTGCCAGCAGTTCTCTAGCGGGTCACTACGAGCAGTACTTC. Translated: CASSSLAGHYEQYF.

This clone was picked up a small number of times. The rearrangement links TRBV27 to TRBJ1-5; D is perhaps TRBD1 (6 bases). V was pared by 4 bases and J by 2 bases, with 9 bases between. CDR3 size: 14 residues. Germline V gives CDR1 MNHEY, CDR2 SMNVEV (reference sequence). The CDR3 sequence: CASSYREGNQPQHF. The CDR3, as DNA: TGTGCCAGCAGTTACAGGGAAGGCAATCAGCCCCAGCATTTT.

V is TRBV7-9 and J is TRBJ2-3; D uncertain. Germline-derived CDR1 and CDR2 are SEHNR and FQNEAQ (reference sequence). The CDR3 loop spans 12 amino acids. V was clipped by 3 bases and J by 6 bases, with 7 bases between them. CDR3 region: CASSFVEDTQYF. CDR3 coding DNA: TGTGCCAGCAGCTTTGTGGAGGATACGCAGTATTTT.

In nucleotides, the CDR3 is TGTGCCAGCAGTTCCACCCCGGGACAGGGCAGGGATACGCAGTATTTT. As protein: CASSSTPGQGRDTQYF. The chain is built from TRBV28 and TRBJ2-3, with 9 bases fitting TRBD1. The CDR3 covers 16 residues. V shed 4 bases and J 6 bases; nucleotides not matched to a gene: 11. Germline V CDR1 and CDR2: MDHEN, SYDVKM.

The chain carries TRBV9 and TRBJ2-1; TRBD1 agrees at 9 bases. J lost 4 bases, V lost 4 bases, and 6 bases had no gene match. CDR1 and CDR2 from the germline V gene are SGDLS and YYNGEE. The CDR3 consists of 15 residues. The CDR3 protein is CASSPRGQGYNEQFF. CDR3 DNA sequence: TGTGCCAGCAGCCCCCGAGGACAGGGGTACAATGAGCAGTTCTTC. The entire variable domain, with the rest obtained from reference TRBV9 and TRBJ2-1, is as follows: DSGVTQTPKHLITATGQRVTLRCSPRSGDLSVYWYQQSLDQGLQFLIQYYNGEERAKGNILERFSAQQFPDLHSELNLSSLELGDSALYFCASSPRGQGYNEQFFGPGTRLTVL.

The chain links TRBV10-2 to TRBJ2-3, with 8 bases identical to TRBD1. Germline-derived CDR1 and CDR2 are WSHSY and SAAADI. V was pared by 6 bases and J by 3 bases, with 8 bases of the junction left unmatched. The CDR3 length is 15 residues. CDR3 nucleotides: TGCGCCAGCAGCCACGCACGGACAGGGACAGATACGCAGTATTTT. It yields the protein CASSHARTGTDTQYF.

This clone was recorded only once. The V gene is TRBV2, the J gene TRBJ1-4; possible D gene TRBD1, 5 bases. The germline CDR1 and CDR2 sequences are SNHLY and FYNNEI. This CDR3 has 14 amino acids. Trimming took 8 bases from V and 2 from J, leaving 12 bases between them. The CDR3 protein is CASQERGTNEKLFF. CDR3 nucleotide sequence: TGTGCCAGCCAGGAAAGGGGCACTAATGAAAAACTGTTTTTT.

The chain is built from TRBV5-1 and TRBJ1-5; tentative D call: TRBD1 (5 bases). Per germline, CDR1 SGHRS and CDR2 YFSETQ. The CDR3 is 14 residues long. V was clipped by 0 bases and J by 6 bases, with 10 bases between them. The CDR3: CASSLEGEAQPQHF. The DNA of the CDR3 is TGCGCCAGCAGCTTGGAAGGGGAGGCTCAGCCCCAGCATTTT. The full variable domain, in which reference TRBV5-1 and TRBJ1-5 provide the parts outside the CDR3, is KAGVTQTPRYLIKTRGQQVTLSCSPISGHRSVSWYQQTPGQGLQFLFEYFSETQRNKGNFPGRFSGRQFSNSRSEMNVSTLELGDSALYLCASSLEGEAQPQHFGDGTRLSIL.

The CDR3 nucleotides are TGTGCCAGAATAAAGTCAACCCGGGACAGGGGGGAGGGAGCCAACGTCCTGACTTTC. Translation gives CARIKSTRDRGEGANVLTF. The V call is TRBV13, the J call TRBJ2-6, with 11 positions matching TRBD1. The CDR3 consists of 19 residues. Germline loops: CDR1 PRHDT, CDR2 FYEKMQ (reference sequence). V lost 9 bases, J lost 7 bases, and 20 bases stayed unmatched.

The genes are TRBV7-3 and TRBJ2-7; 8 nucleotides match TRBD2. The CDR3 sequence is 15 residues long. J gave up 6 bases and V 1 base, and 8 bases lay outside the gene matches. Germline lookup yields CDR1 SGHTA and CDR2 FQGTGA. DNA for the CDR3: TGTGCCAGCAGCTTAAACAGCGGGGGTCTCTCCGAGCAGTACTTC. This gives the protein CASSLNSGGLSEQYF.

In the case of this clone: Other DNA sequences from this sample encode an identical CDR3 as well. The chain joins TRBV5-1 to TRBJ2-7, with 8 bases matching TRBD1. Germline CDR1 is SGHRS and CDR2 is YFSETQ. The CDR3 runs to 13 residues. After removal of 0 bases from V and 4 bases from J, the junction contained 0 bases not matched to a gene. The CDR3 spells CASSLDRGYEQYF. For the CDR3, the DNA is TGCGCCAGCAGCTTGGACAGGGGGTACGAGCAGTACTTC.

This clone was detected only a few times. The chain combines TRBV25-1 with TRBJ1-2; D unclear. Germline lookup yields CDR1 MGHDK and CDR2 SYGVNS. The V and J ends lost 4 bases and 6 bases respectively, with 15 bases between them. The CDR3 extends over 14 amino acids. This chain's CDR3 is CASSAPFRGDGYTF. The CDR3 nucleotides read TGTGCCAGCAGTGCCCCCTTTAGAGGAGATGGCTACACCTTC.

This clone was seen a few times. This chain connects TRBV5-8 to TRBJ2-2; 12 nucleotides match TRBD1. The CDR3 contains 16 residues. V dropped 5 bases and J dropped 8; count of bases not matched to a gene: 10. Germline V gene data show CDR1 as SGHTS and CDR2 as YDEGEE. The chain's CDR3 is CASSFGTGGFAGELFF. The CDR3 DNA is TGTGCCAGCAGTTTCGGGACAGGGGGCTTCGCAGGGGAGCTGTTTTTT.

The count of this clone is one. The CDR3 sequence: CASSPRIAGGPGDTGELFF. CDR3 sequence (DNA): TGTGCCAGCTCACCAAGAATAGCGGGAGGACCGGGGGACACCGGGGAGCTGTTTTTT. V usage is TRBV18 and J usage is TRBJ2-2; 10 positions agree with TRBD2. CDR1 is KGHSH and CDR2 is LQKENI in the germline V gene. The junction had 12 bases not matched to a gene; V was cut back by 2 bases and J by 3 bases. CDR3 size: 19 residues.

The rearrangement links TRBV5-1 to TRBJ2-5, with D uncertain. Germline lookup yields CDR1 SGHRS and CDR2 YFSETQ. V was cut by 4 bases and J by 0 bases, with 4 bases left in between. The CDR3 is 12 residues long. This chain's CDR3 is CASSPNQETQYF. As DNA, the CDR3 is TGCGCCAGCAGCCCTAACCAAGAGACCCAGTACTTC.

The chain joins TRBV15 to TRBJ2-3; D might be TRBD1 (6 bases). Germline V gene lookup returns CDR1 LNHNV and CDR2 YYDKDF (reference sequence). The CDR3 loop spans 16 amino acids. Trimming pared 0 bases from V and 0 bases from J, leaving 10 bases between. The DNA for the CDR3 is TGTGCCACCAGCAGAGATTGGGGGCATAGCACAGATACGCAGTATTTT. It is translated as CATSRDWGHSTDTQYF.

The chain carries TRBV2 and TRBJ2-1; 10 nucleotides align to TRBD1. V shed 8 bases and J 5 bases; nucleotides not matched to a gene: 9. The germline gives CDR1 SNHLY, CDR2 FYNNEI. CDR3 length: 15 amino acids. The CDR3 DNA follows: TGTGCCAGCTGCCGGAAGGACAGGGGGGACAATGAGCAGTTCTTC. This translates into CASCRKDRGDNEQFF.

Of note for this clone: The same CDR3 also results from other DNA sequences found in this sample. This chain connects TRBV18 to TRBJ1-3; TRBD1 aligns across 8 bases. V lost 8 bases, J lost 2 bases, and 14 bases stayed unmatched. CDR1 KGHSH and CDR2 LQKENI come from the germline V gene. The CDR3 runs 17 residues. The DNA of the CDR3 is TGTGCCAGCACAATATCCCCGGACAGGGTTGCTGGAAACACCATATATTTT. Residues: CASTISPDRVAGNTIYF.

The chain employs TRBV19 and TRBJ2-7; maybe TRBD1 (6 bases). CDR1 is LNHDA and CDR2 is SQIVND in the germline V gene (reference sequence). Deletions cut 1 base from V and 1 base from J, with 11 bases between. This CDR3 contains 15 residues. The CDR3 loop is CASSIGTAISYEQYF. CDR3 nucleotide sequence: TGTGCCAGTAGTATAGGGACAGCGATATCCTACGAGCAGTACTTC.

This chain uses TRBV2 with TRBJ2-2; TRBD2 is a possible D gene (6 bases). Germline CDR1 reads SNHLY; CDR2 reads FYNNEI. Trimming cost V 5 bases and J 5 bases, with 12 bases left between them. The CDR3 consists of 14 residues. CDR3 protein: CASSWTGGTGELFF. CDR3 bases: TGTGCCAGCAGTTGGACCGGAGGGACCGGGGAGCTGTTTTTT.

The DNA for the CDR3 is TGTGCCAGCAGCTTGGGCGGAGCGGGGGTGGAGCAGTTCTTC. This encodes CASSLGGAGVEQFF. The chain recombines TRBV5-4 with TRBJ2-1; 8 bases are a match to TRBD2. Germline V CDR1 and CDR2: SGHNT, YYREEE (reference sequence). This CDR3 contains 14 residues. Trimming took 0 bases from V and 10 from J; bases not matched to a gene: 6. The full variable domain, completed using reference TRBV5-4 and TRBJ2-1, is ETGVTQSPTHLIKTRGQQVTLRCSSQSGHNTVSWYQQALGQGPQFIFQYYREEENGRGNFPPRFSGLQFPNYSSELNVNALELDDSALYLCASSLGGAGVEQFFGPGTRLTVL.

The chain couples TRBV9 to TRBJ2-5; D is ambiguous. V lost 0 bases, J lost 4 bases, and 4 bases lay in between. The CDR3 runs 12 residues. Per germline, CDR1 SGDLS and CDR2 YYNGEE. The CDR3 here is CASSVAGETQYF. The CDR3 region has the DNA TGTGCCAGCAGCGTAGCGGGAGAGACCCAGTACTTC.

V usage is TRBV2 and J usage is TRBJ2-7, with 7 bases matching TRBD2. V gave up 6 bases and J gave up 6 bases; unmatched junction bases: 11. The CDR3 has 14 amino acids. Germline V lookup: CDR1 SNHLY, CDR2 FYNNEI. CDR3 sequence (DNA): TGTGCCAGCAGCCCCAGCGGGATAGGCATCGAGCAGTACTTC. This sequence encodes CASSPSGIGIEQYF.